This TCR beta chain was sequenced for a study of blood T cell repertoires in COVID-19. Study in general: Some COVID-19 samples were acute and others convalescent; all came from the United States, Italy and Spain. Nucleic acid was either cDNA or gDNA, and it came from T cells, B-cell-depleted T cells, or PBMCs.

Seattle patient enrollment occurred during active infection, with longitudinal follow-up thereafter. The CDR3 is 15 residues long. CDR1 SEHNR and CDR2 FQNEAQ come from the germline V gene (reference sequence). V was pared by 5 bases and J by 5 bases, with 17 bases between. Study processing details: It was from reference gene primer amplification that nucleated cell counts were estimated. Clones were read by immunoSEQ multiplex PCR, and TCRdb kept only the in-frame ones, dropping some. V, J and clone size are taken as reported in that table, and D and trimming were inferred from the DNA itself. The sample lists tens of thousands of clones, about 81% occurring once.

This TCR was sampled from a man aged 60 to 75 with COVID-19, enrolled during active disease. The chain combines TRBV7-9 with TRBJ2-3; D gene unclear. Specimen: peripheral blood. For the CDR3, the DNA is TGTGCCAGCAGCCCGACATCGCTGAGTCGAGATACGCAGTATTTT. Its translation: CASSPTSLSRDTQYF.